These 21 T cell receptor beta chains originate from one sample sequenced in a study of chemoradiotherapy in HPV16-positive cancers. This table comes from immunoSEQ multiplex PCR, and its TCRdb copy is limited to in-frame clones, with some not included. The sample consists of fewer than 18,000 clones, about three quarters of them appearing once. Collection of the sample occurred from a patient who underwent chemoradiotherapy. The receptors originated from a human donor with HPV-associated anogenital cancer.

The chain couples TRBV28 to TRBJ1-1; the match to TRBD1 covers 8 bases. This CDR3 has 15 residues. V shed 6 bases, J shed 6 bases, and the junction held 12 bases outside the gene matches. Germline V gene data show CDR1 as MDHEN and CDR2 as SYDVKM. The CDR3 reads CASSQRGQGAPEAFF. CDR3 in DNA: TGTGCCAGCAGCCAACGGGGCCAGGGGGCACCTGAAGCTTTCTTT.

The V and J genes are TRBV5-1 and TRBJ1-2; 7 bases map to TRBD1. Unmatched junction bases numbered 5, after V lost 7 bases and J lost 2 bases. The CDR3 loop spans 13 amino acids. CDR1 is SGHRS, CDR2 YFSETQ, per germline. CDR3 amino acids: CASGQGVNYGYTF. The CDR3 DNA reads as TGCGCCAGCGGTCAGGGGGTCAACTATGGCTACACCTTC.

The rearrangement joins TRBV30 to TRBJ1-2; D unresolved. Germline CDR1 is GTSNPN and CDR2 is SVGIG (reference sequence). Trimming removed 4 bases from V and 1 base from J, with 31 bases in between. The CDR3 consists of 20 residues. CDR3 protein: CAWKADRDPSVLLINYGYTF. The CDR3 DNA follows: TGTGCCTGGAAGGCAGATAGAGACCCTAGTGTCCTACTAATTAACTATGGCTACACCTTC.

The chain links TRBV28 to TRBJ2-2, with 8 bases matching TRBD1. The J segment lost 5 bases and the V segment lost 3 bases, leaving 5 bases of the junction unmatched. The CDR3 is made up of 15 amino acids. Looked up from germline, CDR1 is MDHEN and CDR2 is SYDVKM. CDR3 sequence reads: CASSFNRGRTGELFF. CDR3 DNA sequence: TGTGCCAGCAGTTTCAACAGGGGGAGGACCGGGGAGCTGTTTTTT.

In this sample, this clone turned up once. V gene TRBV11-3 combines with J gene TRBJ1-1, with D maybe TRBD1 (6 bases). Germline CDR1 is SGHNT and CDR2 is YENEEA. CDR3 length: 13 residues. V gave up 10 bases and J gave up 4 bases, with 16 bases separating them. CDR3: CAIAGTRGTEAFF. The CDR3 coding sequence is TGTGCCATCGCCGGGACAAGGGGCACTGAAGCTTTCTTT. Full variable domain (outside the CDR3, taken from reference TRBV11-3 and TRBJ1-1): EAGVVQSPRYKIIEKKQPVAFWCNPISGHNTLYWYLQNLGQGPELLIRYENEEAVDDSQLPKDRFSAERLKGVDSTLKIQPAELGDSAVYLCAIAGTRGTEAFFGQGTRLTVV.

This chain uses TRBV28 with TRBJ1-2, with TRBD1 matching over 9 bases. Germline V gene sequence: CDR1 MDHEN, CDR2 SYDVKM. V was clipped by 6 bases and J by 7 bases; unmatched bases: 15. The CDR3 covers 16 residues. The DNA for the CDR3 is TGTGCCAGCAGACTAAGATCGGGACAGGGTTGGATTGGCTACACCTTC. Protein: CASRLRSGQGWIGYTF.

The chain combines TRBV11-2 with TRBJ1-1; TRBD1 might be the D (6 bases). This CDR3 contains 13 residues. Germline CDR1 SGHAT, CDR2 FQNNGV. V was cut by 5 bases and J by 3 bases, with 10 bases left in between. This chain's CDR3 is CASSLQGYTEAFF. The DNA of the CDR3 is TGTGCCAGCAGCCTACAGGGTTACACTGAAGCTTTCTTT. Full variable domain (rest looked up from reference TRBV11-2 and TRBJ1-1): EAGVAQSPRYKIIEKRQSVAFWCNPISGHATLYWYQQILGQGPKLLIQFQNNGVVDDSQLPKDRFSAERLKGVDSTLKIQPAKLEDSAVYLCASSLQGYTEAFFGQGTRLTVV.

The CDR3 here is CASSLTGTGGQTEAFF. DNA of the CDR3: TGCGCCAGCAGCTTGACCGGGACAGGGGGCCAAACTGAAGCTTTCTTT. The chain carries TRBV5-1 and TRBJ1-1, with 12 bases fitting TRBD1. J was trimmed by 5 bases and V by 1 base; bases with no gene match: 6. The germline V gene has CDR1 SGHRS and CDR2 YFSETQ. The CDR3 has 16 amino acids.

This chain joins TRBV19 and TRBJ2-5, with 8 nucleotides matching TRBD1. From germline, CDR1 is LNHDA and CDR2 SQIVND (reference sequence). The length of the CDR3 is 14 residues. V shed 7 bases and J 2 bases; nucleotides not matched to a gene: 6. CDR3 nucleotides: TGTGCCAGTACCAGGACAGGGCAACAAGAGACCCAGTACTTC. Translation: CASTRTGQQETQYF.

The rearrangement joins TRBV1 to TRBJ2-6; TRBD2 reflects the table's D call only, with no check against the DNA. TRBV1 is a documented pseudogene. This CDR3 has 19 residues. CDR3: CTSSSRKFVPQSRANVLTF. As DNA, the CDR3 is TGCACCAGCAGTTCGCGGAAGTTTGTGCCACAAAGTCGGGCCAACGTCCTGACTTTC.

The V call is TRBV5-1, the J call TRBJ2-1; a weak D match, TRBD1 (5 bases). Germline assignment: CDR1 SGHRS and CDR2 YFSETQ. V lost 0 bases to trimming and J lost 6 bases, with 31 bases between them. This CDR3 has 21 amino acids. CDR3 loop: CASSLDRTAAGSSAARNEQFF. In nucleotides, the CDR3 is TGCGCCAGCAGCTTGGACAGGACCGCCGCCGGTTCCAGTGCCGCGCGCAATGAGCAGTTCTTC.

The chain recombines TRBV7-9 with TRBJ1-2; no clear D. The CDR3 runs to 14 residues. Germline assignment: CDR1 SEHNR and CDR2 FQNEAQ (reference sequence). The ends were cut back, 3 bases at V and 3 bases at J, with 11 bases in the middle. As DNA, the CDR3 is TGTGCCAGCAGCTTTACTGGGAGAGACTATGGCTACACCTTC. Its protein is CASSFTGRDYGYTF.

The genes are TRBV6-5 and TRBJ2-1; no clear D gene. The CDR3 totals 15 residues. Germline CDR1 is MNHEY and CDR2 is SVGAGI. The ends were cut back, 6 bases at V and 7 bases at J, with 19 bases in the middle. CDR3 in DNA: TGTGCCAGCAGCCTCCTGGACGGGCCTCGTAATGAGCAGTTCTTC. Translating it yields CASSLLDGPRNEQFF.

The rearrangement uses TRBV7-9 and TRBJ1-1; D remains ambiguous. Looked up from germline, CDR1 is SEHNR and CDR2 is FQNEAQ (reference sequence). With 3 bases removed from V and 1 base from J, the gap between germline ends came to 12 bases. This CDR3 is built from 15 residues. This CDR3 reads CASSLSLAGNTEAFF. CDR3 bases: TGTGCCAGCAGCTTGTCTCTGGCAGGGAACACTGAAGCTTTCTTT.

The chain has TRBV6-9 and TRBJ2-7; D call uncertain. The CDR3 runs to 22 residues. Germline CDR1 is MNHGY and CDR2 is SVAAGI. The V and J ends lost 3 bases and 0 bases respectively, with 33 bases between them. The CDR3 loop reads CASSYLLPPPATDASSSYEQYF. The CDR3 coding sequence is TGTGCCAGCAGTTACCTTCTGCCGCCCCCTGCGACTGATGCCAGTAGCTCCTACGAGCAGTACTTC.

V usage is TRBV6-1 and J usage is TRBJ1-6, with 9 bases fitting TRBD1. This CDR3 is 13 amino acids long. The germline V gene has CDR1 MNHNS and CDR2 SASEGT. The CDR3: CYAGQGGNSPLHF. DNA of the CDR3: TGTTATGCGGGACAGGGAGGTAATTCACCCCTCCACTTT.

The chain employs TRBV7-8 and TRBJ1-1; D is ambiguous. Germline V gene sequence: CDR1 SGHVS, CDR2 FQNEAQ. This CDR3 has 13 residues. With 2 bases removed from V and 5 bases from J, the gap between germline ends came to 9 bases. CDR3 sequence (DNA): TGTGCCAGCAGCTTACGCTGGGAGACTGAAGCTTTCTTT. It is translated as CASSLRWETEAFF.

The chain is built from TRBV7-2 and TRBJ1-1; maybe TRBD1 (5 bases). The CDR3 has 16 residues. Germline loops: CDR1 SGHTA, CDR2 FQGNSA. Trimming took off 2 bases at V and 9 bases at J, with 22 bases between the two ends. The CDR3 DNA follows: TGTGCCAGCAGCTTAAAACCTCCGGGGGATGTACGAAAAGCTTTCTTT. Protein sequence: CASSLKPPGDVRKAFF. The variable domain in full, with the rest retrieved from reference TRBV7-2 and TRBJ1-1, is GAGVSQSPSNKVTEKGKDVELRCDPISGHTALYWYRQSLGQGLEFLIYFQGNSAPDKSGLPSDRFSAERTGGSVSTLTIQRTQQEDSAVYLCASSLKPPGDVRKAFFGQGTRLTVV.

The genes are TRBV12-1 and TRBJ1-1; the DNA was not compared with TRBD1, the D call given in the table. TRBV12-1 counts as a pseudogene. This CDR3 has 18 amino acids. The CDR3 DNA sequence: TGTGCCAGCAGCTTAGGGACAGGGTATACCTTGTCCGGGACTGAAGCTTTCTTT. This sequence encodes CASSLGTGYTLSGTEAFF.

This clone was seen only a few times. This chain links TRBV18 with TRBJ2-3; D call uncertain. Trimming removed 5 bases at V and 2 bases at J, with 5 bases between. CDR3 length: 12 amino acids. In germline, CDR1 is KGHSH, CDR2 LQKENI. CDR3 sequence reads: CASSSDTDTQYF. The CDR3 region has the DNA TGTGCCAGCTCATCAGACACAGATACGCAGTATTTT.

The CDR3 is CASSWTANTEAFF. The CDR3 region has the DNA TGCGCCAGCAGCTGGACAGCAAACACTGAAGCTTTCTTT. This sequence joins TRBV5-1 and TRBJ1-1; a possible D gene is TRBD1 (6 bases). Trimming stripped 3 bases from V and 2 bases from J, with 8 bases between. The CDR3 runs 13 residues. Per the germline V gene, CDR1 is SGHRS and CDR2 is YFSETQ.